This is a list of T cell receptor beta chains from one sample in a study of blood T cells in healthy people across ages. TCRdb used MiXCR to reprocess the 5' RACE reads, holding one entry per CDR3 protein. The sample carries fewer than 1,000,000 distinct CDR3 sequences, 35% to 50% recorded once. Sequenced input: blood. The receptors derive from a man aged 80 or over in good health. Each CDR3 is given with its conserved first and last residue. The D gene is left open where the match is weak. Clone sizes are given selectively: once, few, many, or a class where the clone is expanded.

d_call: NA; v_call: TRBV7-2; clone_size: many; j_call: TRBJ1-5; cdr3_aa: CASSLQGYSNQPQHF; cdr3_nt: TGTGCCAGCAGCCTACAGGGTTATAGCAATCAGCCCCAGCATTTT
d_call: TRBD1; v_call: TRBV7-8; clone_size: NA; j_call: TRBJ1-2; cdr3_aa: CASSLSTGTGIGANYGHTF; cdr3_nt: TGTGCCAGCAGCTTGTCCACCGGGACAGGGATCGGAGCTAACTATGGCCACACCTTC
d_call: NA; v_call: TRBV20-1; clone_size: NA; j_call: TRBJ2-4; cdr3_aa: CSAPLGLAKNIQYF; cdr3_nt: TGCAGTGCTCCTCTAGGGCTAGCCAAAAACATTCAGTACTTC
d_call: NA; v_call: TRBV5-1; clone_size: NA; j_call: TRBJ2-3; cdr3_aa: CASRFGRGGTSTDTQYF; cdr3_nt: TGCGCCAGCAGGTTTGGCAGGGGCGGCACTAGCACAGATACGCAGTATTTT
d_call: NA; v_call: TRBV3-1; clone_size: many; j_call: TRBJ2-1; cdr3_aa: CASSQVGEQFF; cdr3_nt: TGTGCCAGCAGCCAAGTCGGTGAGCAGTTCTTC
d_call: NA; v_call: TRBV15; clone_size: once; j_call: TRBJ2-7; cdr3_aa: CATTDGYEQYF; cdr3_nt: TGTGCCACCACGGACGGTTACGAGCAGTACTTC
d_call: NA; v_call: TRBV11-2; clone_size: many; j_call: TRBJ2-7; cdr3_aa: CASSFPRAAYEQYF; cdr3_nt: TGTGCCAGCAGCTTCCCCAGGGCGGCCTACGAGCAGTACTTC
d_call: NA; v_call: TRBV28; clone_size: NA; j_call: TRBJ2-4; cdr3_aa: CASSYAGVNIQYF; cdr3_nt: TGTGCCAGCAGTTATGCAGGGGTAAACATTCAGTACTTC
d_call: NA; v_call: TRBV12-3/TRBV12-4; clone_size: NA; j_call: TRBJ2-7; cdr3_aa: CASSFQASGEQYF; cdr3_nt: TGTGCCAGCAGTTTTCAGGCGTCCGGCGAGCAGTACTTC
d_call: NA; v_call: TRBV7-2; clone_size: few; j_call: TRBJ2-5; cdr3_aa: CASSLSGLETQYF; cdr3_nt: TGTGCCAGCAGCTTATCCGGCCTCGAGACCCAGTACTTC
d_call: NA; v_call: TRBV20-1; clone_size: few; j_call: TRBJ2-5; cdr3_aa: CSAASPRPGQETQYF; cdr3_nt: TGCAGTGCTGCATCACCTCGGCCGGGTCAAGAGACCCAGTACTTC
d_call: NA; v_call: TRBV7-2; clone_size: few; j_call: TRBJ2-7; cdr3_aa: CASSLDYRSSYEQYF; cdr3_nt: TGTGCCAGCAGCTTAGACTACAGGTCTTCCTACGAGCAGTACTTC
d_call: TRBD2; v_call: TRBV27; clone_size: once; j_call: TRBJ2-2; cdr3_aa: CASRPLAGVAGELFF; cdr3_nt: TGTGCCAGCAGACCCTTGGCGGGAGTCGCCGGGGAGCTGTTTTTT
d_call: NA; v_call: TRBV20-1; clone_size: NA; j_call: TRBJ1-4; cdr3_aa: CSASPGRGFGDPNEKLFF; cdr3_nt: TGCAGTGCTAGTCCCGGCAGGGGATTTGGGGACCCTAATGAAAAACTGTTTTTT
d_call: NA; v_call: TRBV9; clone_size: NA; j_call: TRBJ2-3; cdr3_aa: CASSEAPSFYTQYF; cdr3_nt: TGTGCCAGCAGCGAGGCCCCAAGCTTCTATACGCAGTATTTT
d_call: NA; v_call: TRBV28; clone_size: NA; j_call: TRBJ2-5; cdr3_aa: CASSWGNREETQYF; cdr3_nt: TGTGCCAGTAGTTGGGGGAACAGAGAAGAGACCCAGTACTTC
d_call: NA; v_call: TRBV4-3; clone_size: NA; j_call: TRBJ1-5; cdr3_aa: CASSQELGRGNQPQHF; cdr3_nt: TGCGCCAGCAGCCAAGAATTAGGCAGGGGCAATCAGCCCCAGCATTTT
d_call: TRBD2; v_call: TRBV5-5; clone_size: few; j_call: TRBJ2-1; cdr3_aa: CASSLRLAVSYNEQFF; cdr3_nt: TGTGCCAGCAGCCTCAGACTAGCGGTATCCTACAATGAGCAGTTCTTC
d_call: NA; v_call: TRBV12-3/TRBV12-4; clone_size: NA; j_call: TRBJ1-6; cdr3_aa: CASSSGTARSFSPLHF; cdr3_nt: TGTGCCAGCAGTTCCGGGACGGCTCGCTCTTTTTCACCCCTCCACTTT
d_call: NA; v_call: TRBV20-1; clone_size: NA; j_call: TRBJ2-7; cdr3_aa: CSAGKKTGTIEQYF; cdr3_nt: TGCAGTGCTGGAAAGAAGACTGGAACTATCGAGCAGTACTTC
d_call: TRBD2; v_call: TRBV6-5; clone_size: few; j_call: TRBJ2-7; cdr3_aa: CASSPRRGGSYEQYF; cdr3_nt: TGTGCCAGCAGCCCCCGACGGGGGGGCTCCTACGAGCAGTACTTC
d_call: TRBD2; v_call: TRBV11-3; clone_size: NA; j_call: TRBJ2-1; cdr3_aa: CASSLCGLAGDFSYNEQFF; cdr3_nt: TGTGCCAGCAGCTTATGTGGACTAGCGGGGGATTTCTCCTACAATGAGCAGTTCTTC
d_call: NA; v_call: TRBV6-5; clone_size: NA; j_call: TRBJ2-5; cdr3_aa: CASSRGRKTKETQYF; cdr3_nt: TGTGCCAGCAGCCGGGGACGAAAAACCAAAGAGACCCAGTACTTC
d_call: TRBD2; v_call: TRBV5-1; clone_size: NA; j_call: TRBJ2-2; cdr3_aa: CASSLEGLAGGYTGELFF; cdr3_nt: TGCGCCAGCAGCTTGGAAGGACTAGCGGGAGGCTACACCGGGGAGCTGTTTTTT
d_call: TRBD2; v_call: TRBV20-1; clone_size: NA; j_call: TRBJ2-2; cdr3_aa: CSASGGRALRAGELFF; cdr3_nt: TGCAGTGCTAGCGGCGGGAGGGCCCTCAGGGCCGGGGAGCTGTTTTTT
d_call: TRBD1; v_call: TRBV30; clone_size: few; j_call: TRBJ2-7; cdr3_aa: CAWDVGQGPYEQYF; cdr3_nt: TGTGCCTGGGATGTCGGACAGGGCCCCTACGAGCAGTACTTC
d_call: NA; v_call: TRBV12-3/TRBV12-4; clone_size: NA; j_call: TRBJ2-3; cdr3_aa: CASSNSRIPSDTQYF; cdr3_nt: TGTGCCAGCTCCAATTCCAGGATCCCGTCAGATACGCAGTATTTT
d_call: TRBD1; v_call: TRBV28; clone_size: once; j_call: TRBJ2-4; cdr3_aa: CASSGQGAAKNIQYF; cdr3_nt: TGTGCCAGCAGCGGACAGGGGGCAGCCAAAAACATTCAGTACTTC
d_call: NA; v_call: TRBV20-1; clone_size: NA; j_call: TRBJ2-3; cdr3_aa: CSAFQGAGYEDTQYF; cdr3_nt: TGCAGTGCTTTCCAAGGTGCGGGTTATGAAGATACGCAGTATTTT
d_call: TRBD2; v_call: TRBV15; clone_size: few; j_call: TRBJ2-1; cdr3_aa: CATSREKAGDNNEQFF; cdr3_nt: TGTGCCACCAGCAGAGAGAAAGCGGGAGACAACAATGAGCAGTTCTTC
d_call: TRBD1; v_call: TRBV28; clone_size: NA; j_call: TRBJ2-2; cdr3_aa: CASSFSGTENTGELFF; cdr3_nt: TGTGCCAGCAGTTTTTCCGGGACAGAGAACACCGGGGAGCTGTTTTTT
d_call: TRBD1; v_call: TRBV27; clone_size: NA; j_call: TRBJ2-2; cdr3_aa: CASSPARGQGPGELFF; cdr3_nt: TGTGCCAGCAGTCCGGCTCGAGGACAGGGTCCGGGGGAGCTGTTTTTT
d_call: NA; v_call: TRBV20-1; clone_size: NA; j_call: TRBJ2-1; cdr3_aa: CSARPGGNNEQFF; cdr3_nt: TGCAGTGCTAGACCCGGGGGTAACAATGAGCAGTTCTTC